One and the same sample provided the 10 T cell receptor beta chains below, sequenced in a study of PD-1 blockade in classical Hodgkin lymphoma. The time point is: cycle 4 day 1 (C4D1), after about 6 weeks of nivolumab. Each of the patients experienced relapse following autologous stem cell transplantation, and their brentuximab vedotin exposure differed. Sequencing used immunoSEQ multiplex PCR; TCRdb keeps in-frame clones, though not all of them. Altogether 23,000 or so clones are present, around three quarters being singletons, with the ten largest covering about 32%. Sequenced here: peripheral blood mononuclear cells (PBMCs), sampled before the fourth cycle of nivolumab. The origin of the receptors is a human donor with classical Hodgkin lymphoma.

The CDR3 reads CASSFGYGGGNEQFF. CDR3 nucleotides: TGCGCCAGCAGCTTTGGATATGGCGGGGGGAATGAGCAGTTCTTC. The genes are TRBV5-1 and TRBJ2-1; 8 bases are a match to TRBD2. The germline V gene encodes CDR1 SGHRS and CDR2 YFSETQ. The CDR3 sequence is 15 residues long. The V gene end was trimmed by 2 bases and the J gene end by 7 bases; junction bases not matched to a gene: 8.

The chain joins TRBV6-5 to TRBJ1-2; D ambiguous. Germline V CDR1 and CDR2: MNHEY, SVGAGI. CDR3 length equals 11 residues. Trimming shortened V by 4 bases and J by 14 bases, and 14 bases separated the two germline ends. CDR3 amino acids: CASSSPGGWTF. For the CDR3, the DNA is TGTGCCAGCAGTTCCCCCGGTGGCTGGACCTTC.

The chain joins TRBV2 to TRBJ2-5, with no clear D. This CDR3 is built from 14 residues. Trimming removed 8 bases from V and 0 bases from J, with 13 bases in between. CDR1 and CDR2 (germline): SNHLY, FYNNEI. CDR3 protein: CASSDPDHQETQYF. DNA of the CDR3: TGTGCCAGCTCGGACCCCGACCACCAAGAGACCCAGTACTTC.

The DNA of the CDR3 is TGTGCCAGCAGTGGGTTGCTAGCGGGGTTGTTCAATGAGCAGTTCTTC. It translates to CASSGLLAGLFNEQFF. The V call is TRBV6-1, the J call TRBJ2-1; 9 bases are a match to TRBD2. The V and J ends lost 4 bases and 6 bases, in that order; junction bases with no gene match: 10. CDR1 MNHNS and CDR2 SASEGT come from the germline V gene. The CDR3 contains 16 residues.

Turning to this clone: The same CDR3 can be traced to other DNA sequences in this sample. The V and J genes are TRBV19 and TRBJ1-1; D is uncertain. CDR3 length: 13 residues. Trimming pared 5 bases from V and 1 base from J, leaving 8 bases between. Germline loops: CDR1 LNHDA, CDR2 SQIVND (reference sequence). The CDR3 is CASSLGPNTEAFF. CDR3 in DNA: TGTGCCAGTAGTCTCGGGCCGAACACTGAAGCTTTCTTT. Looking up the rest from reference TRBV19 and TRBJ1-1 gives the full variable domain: DGGITQSPKYLFRKEGQNVTLSCEQNLNHDAMYWYRQDPGQGLRLIYYSQIVNDFQKGDIAEGYSVSREKKESFPLTVTSAQKNPTAFYLCASSLGPNTEAFFGQGTRLTVV.

CDR3 sequence: CASSLEGPTIYEQYF. As DNA, the CDR3 is TGTGCCAGCAGCTTGGAGGGGCCTACCATCTACGAGCAGTACTTC. The chain employs TRBV5-5 and TRBJ2-7, with D possibly TRBD1 on 5 matching bases. Germline V CDR1 and CDR2: SGHKS, YYEKEE (reference sequence). The CDR3 runs 15 residues. Between the trimmed V and J ends, which lost 0 bases and 3 bases, there was a span of 13 bases.

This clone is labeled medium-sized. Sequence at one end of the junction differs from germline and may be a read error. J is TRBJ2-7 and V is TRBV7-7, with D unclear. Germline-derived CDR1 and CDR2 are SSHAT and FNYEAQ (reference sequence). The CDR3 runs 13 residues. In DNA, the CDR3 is TGTGCTAGCAGCGCCTCGGTTGGGGACGAGCAGTACTTC. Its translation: CASSASVGDEQYF.

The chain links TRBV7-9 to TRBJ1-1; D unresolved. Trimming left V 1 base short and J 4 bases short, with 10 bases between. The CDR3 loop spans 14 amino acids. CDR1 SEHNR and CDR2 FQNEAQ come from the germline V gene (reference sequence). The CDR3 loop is CASSLDVGGTEAFF. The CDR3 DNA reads TGTGCCAGCAGCTTAGATGTGGGTGGCACTGAAGCTTTCTTT.

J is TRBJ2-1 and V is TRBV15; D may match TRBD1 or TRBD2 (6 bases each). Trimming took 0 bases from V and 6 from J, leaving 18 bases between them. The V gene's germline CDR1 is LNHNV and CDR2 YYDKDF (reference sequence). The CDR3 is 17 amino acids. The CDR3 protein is CATSRDGGPGEANEQFF. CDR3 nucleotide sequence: TGTGCCACCAGCAGAGATGGCGGGCCAGGGGAGGCCAATGAGCAGTTCTTC.

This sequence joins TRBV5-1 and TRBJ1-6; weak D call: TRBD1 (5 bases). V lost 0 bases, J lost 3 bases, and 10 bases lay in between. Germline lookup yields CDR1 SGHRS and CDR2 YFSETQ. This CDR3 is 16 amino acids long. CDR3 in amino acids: CASSLAGNDYNSPLHF. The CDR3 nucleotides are TGCGCCAGCAGCTTGGCAGGGAACGACTATAATTCACCCCTCCACTTT.